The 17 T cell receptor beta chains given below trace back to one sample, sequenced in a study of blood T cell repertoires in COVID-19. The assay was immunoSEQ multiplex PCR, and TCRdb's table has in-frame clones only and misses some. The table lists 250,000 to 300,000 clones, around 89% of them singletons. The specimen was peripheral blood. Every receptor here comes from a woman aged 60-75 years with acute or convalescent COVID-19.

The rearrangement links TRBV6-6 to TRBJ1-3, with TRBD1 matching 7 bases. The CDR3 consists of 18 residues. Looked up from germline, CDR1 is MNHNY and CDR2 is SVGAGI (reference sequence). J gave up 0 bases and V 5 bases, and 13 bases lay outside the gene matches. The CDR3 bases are TGTGCCAGCAGTCGATCCGGGACAGATCCATTCTCTGGAAACACCATATATTTT. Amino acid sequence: CASSRSGTDPFSGNTIYF.

CDR3: CASNSGRRTTGELFF. The CDR3, as DNA: TGTGCCAGCAATAGCGGGAGGCGGACAACCGGGGAGCTGTTTTTT. The chain employs TRBV19 and TRBJ2-2; 10 bases match TRBD2. The junction had 9 bases not matched to a gene; V was cut back by 9 bases and J by 5 bases. The CDR3 extends over 15 amino acids. The germline CDR1 and CDR2 sequences are LNHDA and SQIVND (reference sequence).

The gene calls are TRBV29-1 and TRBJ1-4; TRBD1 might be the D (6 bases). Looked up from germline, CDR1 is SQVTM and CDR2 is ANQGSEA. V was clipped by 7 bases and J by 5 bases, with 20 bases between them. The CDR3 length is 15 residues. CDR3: CSASGTGQQNEKLFF. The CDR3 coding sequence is TGCAGCGCTTCAGGGACGGGACAACAAAATGAAAAACTGTTTTTT.

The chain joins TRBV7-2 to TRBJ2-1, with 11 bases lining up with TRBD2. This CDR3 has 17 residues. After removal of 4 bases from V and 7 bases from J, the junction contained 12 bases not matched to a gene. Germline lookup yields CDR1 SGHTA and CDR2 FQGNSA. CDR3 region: CASSWAIAGGKGNEQFF. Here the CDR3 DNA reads TGTGCCAGCAGCTGGGCTATAGCGGGGGGGAAGGGGAATGAGCAGTTCTTC.

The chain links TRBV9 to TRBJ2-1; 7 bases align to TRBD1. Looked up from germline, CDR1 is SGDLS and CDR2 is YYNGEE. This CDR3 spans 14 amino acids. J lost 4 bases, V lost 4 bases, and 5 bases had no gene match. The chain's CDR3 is CASSSGQSYNEQFF. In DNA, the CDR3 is TGTGCCAGCAGCTCGGGACAGAGTTACAATGAGCAGTTCTTC.

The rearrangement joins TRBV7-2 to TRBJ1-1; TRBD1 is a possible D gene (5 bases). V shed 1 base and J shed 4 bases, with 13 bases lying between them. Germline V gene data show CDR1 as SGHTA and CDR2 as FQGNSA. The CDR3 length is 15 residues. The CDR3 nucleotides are TGTGCCAGCAGCTTAGTAGGGGCGTCCGGCACTGAAGCTTTCTTT. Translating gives CASSLVGASGTEAFF.

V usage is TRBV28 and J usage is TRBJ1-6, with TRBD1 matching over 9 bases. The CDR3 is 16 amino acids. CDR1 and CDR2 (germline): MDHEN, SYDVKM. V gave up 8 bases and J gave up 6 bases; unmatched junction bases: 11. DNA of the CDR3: TGTGCCAGCGACCAGAAATGGGACAGGGTTAATTCACCCCTCCACTTT. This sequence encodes CASDQKWDRVNSPLHF.

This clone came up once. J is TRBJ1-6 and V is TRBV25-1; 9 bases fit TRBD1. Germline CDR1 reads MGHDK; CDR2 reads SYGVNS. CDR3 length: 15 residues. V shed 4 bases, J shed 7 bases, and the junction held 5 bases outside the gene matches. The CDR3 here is CASSARTGVNSPLHF. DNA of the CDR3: TGTGCCAGCAGTGCCAGGACAGGGGTCAATTCACCCCTCCACTTT.

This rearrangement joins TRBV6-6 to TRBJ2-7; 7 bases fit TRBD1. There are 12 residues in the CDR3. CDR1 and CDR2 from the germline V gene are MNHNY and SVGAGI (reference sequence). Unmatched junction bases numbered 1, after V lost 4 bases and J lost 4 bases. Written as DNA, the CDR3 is TGTGCCAGCAGTTTACAGGGGTACGAGCAGTACTTC. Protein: CASSLQGYEQYF.

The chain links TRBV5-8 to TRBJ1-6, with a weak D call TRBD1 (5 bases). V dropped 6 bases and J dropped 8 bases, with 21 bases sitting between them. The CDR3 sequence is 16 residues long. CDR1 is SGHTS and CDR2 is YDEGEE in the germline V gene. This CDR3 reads CASNPWGVGMDSPLHF. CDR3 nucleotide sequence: TGTGCCAGCAATCCCTGGGGCGTTGGGATGGATTCACCCCTCCACTTT.

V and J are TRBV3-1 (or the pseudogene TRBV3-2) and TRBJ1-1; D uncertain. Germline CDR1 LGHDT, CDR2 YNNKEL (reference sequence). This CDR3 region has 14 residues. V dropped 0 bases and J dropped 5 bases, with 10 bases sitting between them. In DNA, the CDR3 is TGTGCCAGCAGCCAAGATGCAGGCCGAACTGAAGCTTTCTTT. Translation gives CASSQDAGRTEAFF.

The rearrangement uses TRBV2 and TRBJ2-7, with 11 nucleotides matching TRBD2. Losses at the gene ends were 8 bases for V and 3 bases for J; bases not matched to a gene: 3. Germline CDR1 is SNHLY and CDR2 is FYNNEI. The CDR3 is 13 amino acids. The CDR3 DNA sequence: TGTGCCAGCCTTCTAGCGGGAGGCTACGAGCAGTACTTC. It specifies CASLLAGGYEQYF.

The chain's CDR3 is CASKTAPNEKLFF. The CDR3 DNA follows: TGTGCCAGCAAGACAGCGCCTAATGAAAAACTGTTTTTT. This chain joins TRBV12-3 or TRBV12-4 and TRBJ1-4; TRBD1 might be the D (5 bases). Between the trimmed V and J ends, which lost 7 bases and 3 bases, there was a span of 9 bases. CDR3 size: 13 residues.

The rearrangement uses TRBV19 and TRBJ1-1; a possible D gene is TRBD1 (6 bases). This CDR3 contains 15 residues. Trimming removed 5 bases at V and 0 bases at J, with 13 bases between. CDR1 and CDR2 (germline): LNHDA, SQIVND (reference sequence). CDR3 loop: CASSPSRGLNTEAFF. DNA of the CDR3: TGTGCCAGTAGTCCTTCCAGGGGCTTGAACACTGAAGCTTTCTTT.

The CDR3 DNA sequence: TGTGCCAGCAGCCCGGGACTGTTCATCACCTACGAGCAGTACTTC. Translation gives CASSPGLFITYEQYF. The chain uses TRBV7-9 and TRBJ2-7; TRBD2 might be the D (6 bases). The CDR3 extends over 15 amino acids. Germline V lookup: CDR1 SEHNR, CDR2 FQNEAQ (reference sequence). V gave up 5 bases and J gave up 2 bases, with 16 bases separating them.

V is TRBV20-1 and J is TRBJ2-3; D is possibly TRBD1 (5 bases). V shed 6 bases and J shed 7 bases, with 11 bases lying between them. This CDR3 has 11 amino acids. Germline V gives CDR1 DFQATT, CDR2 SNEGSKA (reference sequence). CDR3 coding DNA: TGCAGTGCGCCACAGGTCCATACGCAGTATTTT. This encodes CSAPQVHTQYF.

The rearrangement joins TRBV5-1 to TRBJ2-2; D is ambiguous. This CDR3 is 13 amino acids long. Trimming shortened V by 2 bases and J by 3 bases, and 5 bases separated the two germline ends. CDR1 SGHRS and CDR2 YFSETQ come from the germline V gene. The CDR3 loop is CASSFTDTGELFF. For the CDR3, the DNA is TGCGCCAGCAGCTTTACTGACACCGGGGAGCTGTTTTTT.